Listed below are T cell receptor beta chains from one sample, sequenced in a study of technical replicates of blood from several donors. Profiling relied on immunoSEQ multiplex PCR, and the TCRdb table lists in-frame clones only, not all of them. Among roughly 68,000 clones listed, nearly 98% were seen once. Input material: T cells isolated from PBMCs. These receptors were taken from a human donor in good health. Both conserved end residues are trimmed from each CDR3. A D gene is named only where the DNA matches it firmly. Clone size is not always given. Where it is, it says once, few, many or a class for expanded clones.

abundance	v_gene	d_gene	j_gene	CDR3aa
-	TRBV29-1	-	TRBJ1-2	SVEFGAGYT
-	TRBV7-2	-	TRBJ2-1	ASSLGLPLYNEQF
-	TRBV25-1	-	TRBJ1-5	ASSEPRAGPQH
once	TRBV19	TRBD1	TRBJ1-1	ASSLRQGAAEAF
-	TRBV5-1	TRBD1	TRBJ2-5	ASSRSNQGAGETQY
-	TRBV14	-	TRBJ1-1	ASSQDINFRSEAF
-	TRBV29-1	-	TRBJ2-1	SVDVAGIGNEQF
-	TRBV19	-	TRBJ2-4	ASSLTGYIQY
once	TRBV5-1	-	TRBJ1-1	ASSRTGSNTEAF
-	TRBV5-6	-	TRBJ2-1	ASSLGSYNEQF
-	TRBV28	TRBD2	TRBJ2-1	ASRTSGASYNEQF
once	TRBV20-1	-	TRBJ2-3	SAEVEGTQY
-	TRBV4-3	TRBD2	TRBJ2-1	ASSQDIGASGNEQF
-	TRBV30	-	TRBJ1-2	AWRDSRVGRGYT
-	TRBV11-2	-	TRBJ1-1	ASSYYLNTEAF
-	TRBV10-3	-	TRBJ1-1	AIREETGGEAF
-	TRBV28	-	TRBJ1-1	ASSAANVDVGPEAF
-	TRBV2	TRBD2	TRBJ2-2	ASSPGLAGITGELF
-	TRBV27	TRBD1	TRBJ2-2	ASSLKDREAGELF
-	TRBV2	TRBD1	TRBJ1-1	AILTGTNTEAF